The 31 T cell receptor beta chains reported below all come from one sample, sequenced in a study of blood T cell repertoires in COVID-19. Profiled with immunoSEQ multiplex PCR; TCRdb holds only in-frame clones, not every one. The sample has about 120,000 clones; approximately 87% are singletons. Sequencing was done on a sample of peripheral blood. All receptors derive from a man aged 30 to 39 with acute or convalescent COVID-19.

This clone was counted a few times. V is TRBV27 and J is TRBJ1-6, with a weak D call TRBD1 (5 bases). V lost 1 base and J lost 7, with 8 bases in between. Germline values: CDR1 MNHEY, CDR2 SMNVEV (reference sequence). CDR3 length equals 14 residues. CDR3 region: CASSLLAGNSPLHF. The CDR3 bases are TGTGCCAGCAGTTTATTAGCAGGGAATTCACCCCTCCACTTT.

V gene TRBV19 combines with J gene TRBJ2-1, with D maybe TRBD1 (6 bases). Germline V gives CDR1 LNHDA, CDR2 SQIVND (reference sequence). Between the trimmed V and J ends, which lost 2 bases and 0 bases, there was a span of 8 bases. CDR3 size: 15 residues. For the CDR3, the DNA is TGTGCCAGTAGTATAAGCAGGGGCTCCTACAATGAGCAGTTCTTC. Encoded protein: CASSISRGSYNEQFF. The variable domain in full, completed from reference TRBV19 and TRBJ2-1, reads DGGITQSPKYLFRKEGQNVTLSCEQNLNHDAMYWYRQDPGQGLRLIYYSQIVNDFQKGDIAEGYSVSREKKESFPLTVTSAQKNPTAFYLCASSISRGSYNEQFFGPGTRLTVL.

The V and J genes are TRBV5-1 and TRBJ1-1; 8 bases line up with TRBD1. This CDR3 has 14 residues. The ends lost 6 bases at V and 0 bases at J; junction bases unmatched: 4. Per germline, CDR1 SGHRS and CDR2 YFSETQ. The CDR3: CASKQGGLNTEAFF. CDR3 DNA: TGCGCCAGCAAACAGGGGGGTTTGAACACTGAAGCTTTCTTT.

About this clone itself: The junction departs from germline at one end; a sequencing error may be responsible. The DNA for the CDR3 is TGTGCTAGCAGCTGGGGCGGGGGCAACAATGAGCAGTTCTTC. Protein product: CASSWGGGNNEQFF. The chain employs TRBV7-7 and TRBJ2-1, with D perhaps TRBD2 (7 bases). This CDR3 contains 14 residues. CDR1 and CDR2 from the germline V gene are SSHAT and FNYEAQ (reference sequence).

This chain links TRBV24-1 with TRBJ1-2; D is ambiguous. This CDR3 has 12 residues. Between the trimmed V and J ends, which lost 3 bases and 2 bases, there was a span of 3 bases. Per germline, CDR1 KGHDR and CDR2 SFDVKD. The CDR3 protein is CATSDTNYGYTF. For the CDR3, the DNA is TGTGCCACCAGTGATACAAACTATGGCTACACCTTC.

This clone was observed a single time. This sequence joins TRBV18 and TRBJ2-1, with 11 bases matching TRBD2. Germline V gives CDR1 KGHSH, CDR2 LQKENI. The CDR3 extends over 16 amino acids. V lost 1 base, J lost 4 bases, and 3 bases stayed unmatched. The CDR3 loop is CASSPLGTSGYNEQFF. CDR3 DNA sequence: TGTGCCAGCTCACCACTCGGGACTAGCGGATACAATGAGCAGTTCTTC.

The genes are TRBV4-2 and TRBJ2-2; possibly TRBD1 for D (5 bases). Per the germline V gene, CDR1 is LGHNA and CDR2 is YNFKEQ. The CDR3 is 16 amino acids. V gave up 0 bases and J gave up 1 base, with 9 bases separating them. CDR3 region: CASSQDLTVNTGELFF. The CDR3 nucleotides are TGTGCCAGCAGCCAAGATCTGACAGTGAACACCGGGGAGCTGTTTTTT.

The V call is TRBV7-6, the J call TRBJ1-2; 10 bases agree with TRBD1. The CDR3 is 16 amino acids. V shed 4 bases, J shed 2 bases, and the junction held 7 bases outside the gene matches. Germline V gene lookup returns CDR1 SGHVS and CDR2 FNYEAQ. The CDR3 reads CASSSGEDRGNYGYTF. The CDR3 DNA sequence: TGTGCCAGCAGCTCCGGAGAGGACAGGGGGAACTATGGCTACACCTTC.

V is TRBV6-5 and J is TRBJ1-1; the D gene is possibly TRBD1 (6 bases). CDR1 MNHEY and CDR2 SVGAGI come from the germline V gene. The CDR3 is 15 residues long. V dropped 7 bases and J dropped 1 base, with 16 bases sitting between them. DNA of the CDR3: TGTGCCAGCACCGGGACATTGGGTGAGAACACTGAAGCTTTCTTT. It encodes CASTGTLGENTEAFF.

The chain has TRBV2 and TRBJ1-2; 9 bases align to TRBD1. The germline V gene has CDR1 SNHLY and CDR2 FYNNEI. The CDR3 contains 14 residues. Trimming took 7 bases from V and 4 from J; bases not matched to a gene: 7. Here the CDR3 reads CASTRDRVGYGYTF. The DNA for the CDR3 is TGTGCCAGCACTAGGGACAGGGTGGGCTATGGCTACACCTTC.

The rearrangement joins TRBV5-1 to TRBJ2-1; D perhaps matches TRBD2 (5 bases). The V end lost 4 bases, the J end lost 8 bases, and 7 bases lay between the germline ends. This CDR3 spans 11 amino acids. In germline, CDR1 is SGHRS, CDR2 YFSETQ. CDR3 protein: CASSTDYEQFF. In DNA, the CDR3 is TGCGCCAGCAGCACGGACTATGAGCAGTTCTTC.

The CDR3 reads CASSEGTSGRTQYF. The CDR3 nucleotides are TGTGCCAGCAGTGAAGGCACTAGCGGTCGTACGCAGTATTTT. The chain has TRBV6-1 and TRBJ2-3; TRBD2 matches 8 bases. The V gene end was trimmed by 1 base and the J gene end by 8 bases; junction bases not matched to a gene: 5. CDR3 size: 14 residues. The germline V gene encodes CDR1 MNHNS and CDR2 SASEGT.

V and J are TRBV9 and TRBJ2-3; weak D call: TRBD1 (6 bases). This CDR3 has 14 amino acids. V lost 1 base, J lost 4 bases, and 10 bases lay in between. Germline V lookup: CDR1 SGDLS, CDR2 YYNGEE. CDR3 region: CASSVLGAADTQYF. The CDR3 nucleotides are TGTGCCAGCAGCGTACTGGGGGCCGCAGATACGCAGTATTTT. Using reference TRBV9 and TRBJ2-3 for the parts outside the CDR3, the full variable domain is DSGVTQTPKHLITATGQRVTLRCSPRSGDLSVYWYQQSLDQGLQFLIQYYNGEERAKGNILERFSAQQFPDLHSELNLSSLELGDSALYFCASSVLGAADTQYFGPGTRLTVL.

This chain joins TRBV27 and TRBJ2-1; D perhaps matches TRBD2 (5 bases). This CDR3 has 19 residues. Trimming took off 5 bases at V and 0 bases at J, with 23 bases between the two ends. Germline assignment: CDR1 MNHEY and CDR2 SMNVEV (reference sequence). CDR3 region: CASSPPTMGASYSYNEQFF. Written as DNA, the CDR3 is TGTGCCAGCAGTCCCCCCACGATGGGAGCGTCCTACTCCTACAATGAGCAGTTCTTC.

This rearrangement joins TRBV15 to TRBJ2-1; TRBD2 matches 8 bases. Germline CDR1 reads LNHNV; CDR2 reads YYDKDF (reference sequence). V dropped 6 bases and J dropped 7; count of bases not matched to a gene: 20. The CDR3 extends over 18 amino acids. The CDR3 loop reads CATRRIPFGSGSGNEQFF. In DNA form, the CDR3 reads TGTGCCACCAGGAGGATCCCGTTCGGGAGCGGGAGCGGTAATGAGCAGTTCTTC.

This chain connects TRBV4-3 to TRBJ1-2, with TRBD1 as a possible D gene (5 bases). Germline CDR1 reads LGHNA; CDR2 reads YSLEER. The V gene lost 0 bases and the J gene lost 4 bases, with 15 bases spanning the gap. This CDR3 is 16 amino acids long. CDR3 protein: CASSQEGGTAIYGYTF. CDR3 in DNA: TGCGCCAGCAGCCAAGAGGGGGGAACTGCGATCTATGGCTACACCTTC.

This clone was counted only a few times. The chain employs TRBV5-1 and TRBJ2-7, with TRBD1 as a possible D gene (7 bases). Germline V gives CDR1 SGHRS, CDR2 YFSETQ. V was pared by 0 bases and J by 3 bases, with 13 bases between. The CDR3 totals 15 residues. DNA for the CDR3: TGCGCCAGCAGCTTGGGCGCAGGGGGAGGCTACGAGCAGTACTTC. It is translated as CASSLGAGGGYEQYF.

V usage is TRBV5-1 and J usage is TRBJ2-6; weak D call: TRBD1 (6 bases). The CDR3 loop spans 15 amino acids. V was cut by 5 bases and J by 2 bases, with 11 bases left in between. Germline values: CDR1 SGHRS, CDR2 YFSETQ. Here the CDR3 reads CASRNRAPGANVLTF. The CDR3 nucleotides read TGCGCCAGCAGGAACAGGGCTCCTGGGGCCAACGTCCTGACTTTC.

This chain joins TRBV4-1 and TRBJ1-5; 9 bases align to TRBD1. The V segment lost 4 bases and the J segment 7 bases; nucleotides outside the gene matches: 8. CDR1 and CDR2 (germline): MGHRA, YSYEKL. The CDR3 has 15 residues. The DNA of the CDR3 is TGCGCCAGCAGCCTTGCACAGGGGGCAGGACAGCCCCAGCATTTT. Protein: CASSLAQGAGQPQHF.

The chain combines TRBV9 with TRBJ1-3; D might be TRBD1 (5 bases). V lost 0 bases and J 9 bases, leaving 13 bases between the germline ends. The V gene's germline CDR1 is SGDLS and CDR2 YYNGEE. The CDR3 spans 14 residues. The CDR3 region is CASSVGSGYGTIYF. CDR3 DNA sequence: TGTGCCAGCAGCGTAGGTTCAGGGTATGGCACCATATATTTT.

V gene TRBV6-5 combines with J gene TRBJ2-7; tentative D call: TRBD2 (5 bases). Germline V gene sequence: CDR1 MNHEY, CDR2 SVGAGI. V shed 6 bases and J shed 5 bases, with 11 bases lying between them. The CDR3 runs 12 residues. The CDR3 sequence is CASRYGSDEQYV. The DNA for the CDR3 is TGTGCCAGCAGATATGGGAGTGACGAGCAGTACGTC.

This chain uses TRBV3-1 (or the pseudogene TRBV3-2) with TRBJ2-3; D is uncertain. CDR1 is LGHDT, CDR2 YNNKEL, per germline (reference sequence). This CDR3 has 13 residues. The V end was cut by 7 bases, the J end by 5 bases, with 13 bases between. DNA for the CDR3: TGTGCCAGCATGCTGAGGAGTTTAGATACGCAGTATTTT. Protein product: CASMLRSLDTQYF.

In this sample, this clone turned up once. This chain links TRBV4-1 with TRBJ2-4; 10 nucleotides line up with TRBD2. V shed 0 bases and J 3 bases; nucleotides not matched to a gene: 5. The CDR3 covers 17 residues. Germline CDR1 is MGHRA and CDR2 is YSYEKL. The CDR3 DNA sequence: TGCGCCAGCAGCCAAGATAAGCTAGCGGGGGACAAAAACATTCAGTACTTC. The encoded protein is CASSQDKLAGDKNIQYF.

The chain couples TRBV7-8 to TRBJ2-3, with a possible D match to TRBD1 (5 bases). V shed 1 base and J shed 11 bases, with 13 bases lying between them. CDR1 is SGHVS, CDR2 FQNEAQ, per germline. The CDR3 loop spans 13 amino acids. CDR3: CASSLGPGIGQYF. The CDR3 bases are TGTGCCAGCAGCTTAGGTCCAGGGATCGGGCAGTATTTT.

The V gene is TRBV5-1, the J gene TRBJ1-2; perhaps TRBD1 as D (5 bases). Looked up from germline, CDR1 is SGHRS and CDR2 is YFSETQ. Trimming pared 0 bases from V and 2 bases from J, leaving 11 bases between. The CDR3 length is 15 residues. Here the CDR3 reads CASSLGQSRNYGYTF. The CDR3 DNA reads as TGCGCCAGCAGCTTGGGACAGTCCCGAAACTATGGCTACACCTTC.

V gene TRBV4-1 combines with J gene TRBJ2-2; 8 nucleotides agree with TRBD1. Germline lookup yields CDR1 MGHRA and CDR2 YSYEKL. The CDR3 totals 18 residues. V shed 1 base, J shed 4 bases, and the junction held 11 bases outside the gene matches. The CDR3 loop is CASSQGESQGAGTGELFF. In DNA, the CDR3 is TGCGCCAGCAGCCAAGGGGAAAGCCAGGGGGCGGGCACCGGGGAGCTGTTTTTT.

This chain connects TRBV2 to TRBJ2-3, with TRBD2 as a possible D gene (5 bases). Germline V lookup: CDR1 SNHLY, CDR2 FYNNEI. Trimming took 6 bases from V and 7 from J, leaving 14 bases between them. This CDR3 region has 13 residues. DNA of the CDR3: TGTGCCAGCAGCTCGGCGGAGGCATATACGCAGTATTTT. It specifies CASSSAEAYTQYF.

CDR3 coding DNA: TGCGCCAGCAGCCGCAGGAGTCAAGGAGGTAGCGGGAGGAATGAGCAGTTCTTC. Its translation is CASSRRSQGGSGRNEQFF. V gene TRBV5-1 combines with J gene TRBJ2-1; 10 nucleotides line up with TRBD2. V lost 4 bases and J lost 7; bases outside the gene matches: 17. This CDR3 contains 18 residues. The germline CDR1 and CDR2 sequences are SGHRS and YFSETQ.

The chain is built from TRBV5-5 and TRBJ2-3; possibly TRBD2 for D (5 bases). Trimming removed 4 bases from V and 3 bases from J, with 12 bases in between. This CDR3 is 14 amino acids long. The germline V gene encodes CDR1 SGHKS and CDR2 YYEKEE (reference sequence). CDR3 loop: CASSRTVQTDTQYF. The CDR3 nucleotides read TGTGCCAGCAGCCGGACTGTACAGACAGATACGCAGTATTTT.

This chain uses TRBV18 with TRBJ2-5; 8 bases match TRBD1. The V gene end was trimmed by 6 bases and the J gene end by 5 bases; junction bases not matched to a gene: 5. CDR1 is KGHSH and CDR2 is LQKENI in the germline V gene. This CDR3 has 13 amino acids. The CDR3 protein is CASSSRQGETQYF. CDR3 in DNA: TGTGCCAGCTCCAGTCGACAGGGGGAGACCCAGTACTTC.

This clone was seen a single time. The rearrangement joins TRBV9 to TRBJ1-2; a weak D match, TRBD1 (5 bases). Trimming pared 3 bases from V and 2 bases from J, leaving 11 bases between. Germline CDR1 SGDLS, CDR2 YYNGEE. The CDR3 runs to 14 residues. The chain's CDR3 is CASSDQTVNYGYTF. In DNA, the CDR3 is TGTGCCAGCAGCGATCAGACAGTGAACTATGGCTACACCTTC.